The 25 T cell receptor beta chains listed next were all sequenced from one sample in a study of blood T cells in healthy people across ages. The second PCR ran about 6 to 11 cycles with a sample-barcoded 5' primer and J-beta primers. MiXCR, run by TCRdb on the 5' RACE reads, gives a single entry per CDR3 protein. The sample yields about a million distinct CDR3 sequences, about 48% seen once. Sequenced: blood. These receptors all stem from a man aged 30 to 45 in good health.

The V gene is TRBV28, the J gene TRBJ1-5; weak D call: TRBD1 (5 bases). This CDR3 is 15 amino acids long. CDR1 is MDHEN, CDR2 SYDVKM, per germline. V gave up 7 bases and J gave up 4 bases, with 17 bases separating them. DNA for the CDR3: TGTGCCAGCACCACGACAACAGGAGGGAATCAGCCCCAGCATTTT. It codes for CASTTTTGGNQPQHF.

The table lists this clonotype with many counts. The J gene is TRBJ1-4, the V gene TRBV4-1; D gene ambiguous. V was cut by 1 base and J by 8 bases, with 23 bases left in between. CDR3 length: 18 amino acids. CDR1 is MGHRA and CDR2 is YSYEKL in the germline V gene. CDR3 loop: CASSQGVLRRLLKEKLFF. CDR3 bases: TGCGCCAGCAGCCAAGGTGTATTGCGGCGACTCCTAAAGGAAAAACTGTTTTTT.

This clonotype was seen more than once but under ten times. The chain combines TRBV5-6 with TRBJ2-1; no clear D. The CDR3 is 15 amino acids. With 2 bases removed from V and 3 bases from J, the gap between germline ends came to 12 bases. Germline V gene lookup returns CDR1 SGHDT and CDR2 YYEEEE. The CDR3 here is CASSLGSTIYNEQFF. CDR3 DNA: TGTGCCAGCAGCTTAGGCAGCACCATCTACAATGAGCAGTTCTTC.

Note on this clonotype: With a much larger clone just one base away, this may be a read error. The chain combines TRBV5-1 with TRBJ2-5, with D perhaps assigned TRBD1 or TRBD2 (7 bases each). Germline CDR1 SGHRS, CDR2 YFSETQ. This CDR3 is built from 14 residues. Trimming pared 4 bases from V and 11 bases from J, leaving 21 bases between. CDR3 DNA sequence: TGCGCCAGCAGCGGGGGGGACAGCTACAATGGGCAGTACTTC. Its translation: CASSGGDSYNGQYF.

As DNA, the CDR3 is TGCGCCAGCAGCCCCACCGGGACTAGCGCCTACAATGAGCAGTTCTTC. Translation gives CASSPTGTSAYNEQFF. The chain has TRBV4-1 and TRBJ2-1; 10 positions match TRBD2. Germline lookup yields CDR1 MGHRA and CDR2 YSYEKL. The J segment lost 2 bases and the V segment lost 4 bases, leaving 5 bases of the junction unmatched. CDR3 length: 16 residues.

The rearrangement uses TRBV13 and TRBJ2-7, with a weak D call TRBD2 (6 bases). The V gene's germline CDR1 is PRHDT and CDR2 FYEKMQ (reference sequence). CDR3 length equals 14 residues. Trimming took off 2 bases at V and 6 bases at J, with 14 bases between the two ends. CDR3 amino acids: CASSLRRDFGEQYF. Here the CDR3 DNA reads TGTGCCAGCAGCTTAAGGAGGGATTTCGGCGAGCAGTACTTC.

To note about this clonotype: One end of the junction is discordant with germline, which a read error may explain. The chain couples TRBV7-9 to TRBJ1-2; a possible D gene is TRBD1 (6 bases). This CDR3 comprises 12 residues. Germline CDR1 is SEHNR and CDR2 is FQNEAQ (reference sequence). The CDR3 DNA is TGTGCCGGCAGCTCGGACAGATATGGCTACACCTTC. The encoded protein is CAGSSDRYGYTF.

As to this clonotype: It may be a read error: a sequence one base away is much more abundant. The CDR3 loop is CASSLGSVGSSYNEPFF. DNA of the CDR3: TGCGCCAGCAGCTTGGGGTCGGTGGGCAGCTCCTACAATGAGCCGTTCTTC. The J gene is TRBJ2-1, the V gene TRBV5-1; unclear D gene. The CDR3 is made up of 17 amino acids. CDR1 SGHRS and CDR2 YFSETQ come from the germline V gene.

The chain couples TRBV28 to TRBJ1-2, with TRBD1 matching over 12 bases. Per germline, CDR1 MDHEN and CDR2 SYDVKM. This CDR3 has 15 residues. Here the CDR3 reads CAGLGGQGAGYGYTF. The CDR3 DNA sequence: TGTGCAGGCCTGGGGGGACAGGGGGCCGGCTATGGCTACACCTTC.

This clonotype was observed a handful of times. The chain couples TRBV24-1 to TRBJ2-7; the match to TRBD2 covers 7 bases. The J call may be incorrect, as the DNA end agrees better with TRBJ2-4. CDR1 and CDR2 (germline): KGHDR, SFDVKD. This CDR3 is 14 amino acids long. CDR3 region: CATSDPARGDIQYF. The CDR3 bases are TGTGCCACCAGTGATCCGGCACGGGGGGACATTCAGTACTTC.

The genes are TRBV28 and TRBJ2-5; either TRBD1 or TRBD2 may supply D (5 bases each). The V and J ends lost 3 bases and 0 bases respectively, with 11 bases between them. The germline CDR1 and CDR2 sequences are MDHEN and SYDVKM. The length of the CDR3 is 15 residues. CDR3 amino acids: CASSLGTLYQETQYF. The DNA for the CDR3 is TGTGCCAGCAGTTTGGGGACGCTGTACCAAGAGACCCAGTACTTC.

This clonotype turned up a few times. The CDR3, as DNA: TGTGCCAGCAGTTTAGCTGGACACCTCTACGAGCAGTACTTC. This encodes CASSLAGHLYEQYF. The rearrangement uses TRBV27 and TRBJ2-5; maybe TRBD1 (5 bases). The J call is doubtful: the DNA matches TRBJ2-7 better. The CDR3 contains 14 residues. Per germline, CDR1 MNHEY and CDR2 SMNVEV (reference sequence).

The chain joins TRBV25-1 to TRBJ2-1; the match to TRBD2 covers 11 bases. V trimming: 8 bases; J trimming: 0 bases; junction bases outside the gene matches: 6. CDR3 size: 16 residues. Germline lookup yields CDR1 MGHDK and CDR2 SYGVNS. The CDR3 here is CASSAGTSGSYNEQFF. The CDR3 DNA reads as TGTGCCAGCTCAGCCGGGACTAGCGGCTCCTACAATGAGCAGTTCTTC. Using reference TRBV25-1 and TRBJ2-1 for the parts outside the CDR3, the full variable domain is EADIYQTPRYLVIGTGKKITLECSQTMGHDKMYWYQQDPGMELHLIHYSYGVNSTEKGDLSSESTVSRIRTEHFPLTLESARPSHTSQYLCASSAGTSGSYNEQFFGPGTRLTVL.

The chain has TRBV15 and TRBJ2-3; tentative D call: TRBD2 (6 bases). The germline V and J ends were trimmed by 4 bases and 0 bases, with 11 bases remaining between them. Germline V gene sequence: CDR1 LNHNV, CDR2 YYDKDF (reference sequence). This CDR3 comprises 15 residues. CDR3 bases: TGTGCCACCAGCATCCGACGGGGGAGCACAGATACGCAGTATTTT. Translated, it gives CATSIRRGSTDTQYF.

This clonotype was counted only a few times. The gene calls are TRBV6-1 and TRBJ1-5, with D possibly matching TRBD1 (6 bases). Trimming removed 3 bases from V and 7 bases from J, with 13 bases in between. The germline V gene encodes CDR1 MNHNS and CDR2 SASEGT. The CDR3 is 14 amino acids. CDR3 sequence (DNA): TGTGCCAGCAGTGATGGACAGAGGATACAGCCCCAGCATTTT. Its protein is CASSDGQRIQPQHF.

The count of this clonotype is one. The rearrangement links TRBV7-2 to TRBJ2-3; no reliable D call. Per the germline V gene, CDR1 is SGHTA and CDR2 is FQGNSA. The CDR3 sequence is 15 residues long. The V end was cut by 6 bases, the J end by 4 bases, with 17 bases between. The CDR3 DNA follows: TGTGCCAGCAGTTCCGGGTGGATTGCTGCAGATACGCAGTATTTT. It codes for CASSSGWIAADTQYF.

This clonotype was picked up a small number of times. The rearrangement links TRBV29-1 to TRBJ1-2, with TRBD1 matching 9 bases. Germline V CDR1 and CDR2: SQVTM, ANQGSEA. Trimming at V came to 7 bases and at J to 2 bases, leaving 5 bases not matched to a gene. CDR3 size: 13 residues. The CDR3 loop reads CSAGTGPNYGYTF. In DNA form, the CDR3 reads TGCAGCGCCGGGACAGGGCCGAACTATGGCTACACCTTC.

The rearrangement links TRBV7-9 to TRBJ2-3; tentatively, D is TRBD2 (6 bases). There are 15 residues in the CDR3. The V and J ends lost 3 bases and 4 bases respectively, with 14 bases between them. Germline CDR1 reads SEHNR; CDR2 reads FQNEAQ (reference sequence). CDR3 protein: CASSLQASEPDTQYF. The CDR3 DNA is TGTGCCAGCAGCTTGCAGGCTAGCGAGCCAGATACGCAGTATTTT.

The rearrangement joins TRBV20-1 to TRBJ1-4; a possible D gene is TRBD1 (6 bases). The V end was cut by 3 bases, the J end by 8 bases, with 16 bases between. The CDR3 covers 14 residues. Germline assignment: CDR1 DFQATT and CDR2 SNEGSKA (reference sequence). The CDR3 region has the DNA TGCAGTGCTAGTCCAGGGGATATGAAAGAAAAACTGTTTTTT. This encodes CSASPGDMKEKLFF.

This clonotype was observed a handful of times. This rearrangement joins TRBV9 to TRBJ1-2; 8 positions match TRBD1. With 2 bases clipped from V and 8 bases from J, the junction kept 8 bases outside the gene matches. Germline V gene lookup returns CDR1 SGDLS and CDR2 YYNGEE. CDR3 size: 14 residues. The CDR3 region is CASSVGRGLEGYTF. The CDR3 DNA reads as TGTGCCAGCAGCGTCGGCAGGGGGCTAGAGGGCTACACCTTC.

The gene calls are TRBV27 and TRBJ1-1; the D is unclear. The V gene's germline CDR1 is MNHEY and CDR2 SMNVEV (reference sequence). Trimming removed 3 bases from V and 0 bases from J, with 17 bases in between. The CDR3 spans 17 residues. The CDR3 loop is CASSLDPLGSVNTEAFF. DNA for the CDR3: TGTGCCAGCAGTTTGGACCCTCTAGGGTCCGTGAACACTGAAGCTTTCTTT.

The chain carries TRBV4-1 and TRBJ1-2; possibly TRBD1 for D (5 bases). The V end was cut by 5 bases, the J end by 6 bases, with 19 bases between. This CDR3 has 15 amino acids. In germline, CDR1 is MGHRA, CDR2 YSYEKL. The CDR3 bases are TGCGCCAGCAGCTCCCCAGGGCTTCTCGATAATGGCTACACCTTC. Protein sequence: CASSSPGLLDNGYTF.

This chain connects TRBV2 to TRBJ2-5, with 8 bases matching TRBD2. J lost 3 bases, V lost 7 bases, and 7 bases had no gene match. The CDR3 extends over 14 amino acids. CDR1 is SNHLY and CDR2 is FYNNEI in the germline V gene. Written as DNA, the CDR3 is TGTGCCAGCAAGGCACTAGCGGTAGAAGAGACCCAGTACTTC. It translates to CASKALAVEETQYF.

The V and J genes are TRBV5-6 and TRBJ1-1; TRBD1 aligns across 8 bases. This CDR3 comprises 18 residues. Unmatched junction bases numbered 16, after V lost 3 bases and J lost 3 bases. CDR1 SGHDT and CDR2 YYEEEE come from the germline V gene. The DNA of the CDR3 is TGTGCCAGCAGCTACTCCGGACAGGGTTGGAAGGGGGACACTGAAGCTTTCTTT. It codes for CASSYSGQGWKGDTEAFF. Together with reference TRBV5-6 and TRBJ1-1, the CDR3 gives the full variable domain: DAGVTQSPTHLIKTRGQQVTLRCSPKSGHDTVSWYQQALGQGPQFIFQYYEEEERQRGNFPDRFSGHQFPNYSSELNVNALLLGDSALYLCASSYSGQGWKGDTEAFFGQGTRLTVV.

V usage is TRBV24-1 and J usage is TRBJ2-1; the D gene is possibly TRBD2 (6 bases). V lost 6 bases to trimming and J lost 8 bases, with 16 bases between them. Looked up from germline, CDR1 is KGHDR and CDR2 is SFDVKD. The CDR3 covers 14 residues. The CDR3 protein is CATSRAGTGYEQFF. The DNA for the CDR3 is TGTGCCACCAGTAGAGCCGGGACTGGGTATGAGCAGTTCTTC.